The 28 T cell receptor beta chains in this list originate from one sample, sequenced in a study of OX40 agonist ivuxolimab in advanced cancers. Here immunoSEQ multiplex PCR was the method, and the copy in TCRdb shows in-frame clones only, minus some. The sample records tens of thousands of clones, roughly 84% being singletons. The source was CD4+ or CD8+ T cells sorted from blood, collected in a trial of the OX40 agonist ivuxolimab. These receptors were taken from an adult with an advanced solid tumor such as melanoma, head and neck, liver or kidney cancer.

The genes are TRBV4-3 and TRBJ1-1; D not certain. Trimming removed 0 bases at V and 2 bases at J, with 7 bases between. The CDR3 totals 14 residues. Germline V gives CDR1 LGHNA, CDR2 YSLEER. In DNA, the CDR3 is TGCGCCAGCAGCCAAGACCGACGAAACACTGAAGCTTTCTTT. Its translation: CASSQDRRNTEAFF.

The V and J genes are TRBV7-8 and TRBJ2-2; TRBD2 matches at 10 bases. Trimming removed 2 bases from V and 0 bases from J; junction bases left unmatched: 6. Germline lookup yields CDR1 SGHVS and CDR2 FQNEAQ. The CDR3 consists of 18 residues. The CDR3: CASSLLASGGSNTGELFF. The DNA for the CDR3 is TGTGCCAGCAGCTTATTGGCTAGCGGGGGCTCGAACACCGGGGAGCTGTTTTTT.

V usage is TRBV27 and J usage is TRBJ1-1; tentative D call: TRBD1 (6 bases). Deletions cut 3 bases from V and 0 bases from J, with 14 bases between. This CDR3 spans 16 amino acids. Germline values: CDR1 MNHEY, CDR2 SMNVEV (reference sequence). For the CDR3, the DNA is TGTGCCAGCAGTTTGCACAGGGTTGCTCTGAACACTGAAGCTTTCTTT. The encoded protein is CASSLHRVALNTEAFF.

The rearrangement joins TRBV2 to TRBJ2-7; 7 bases fit TRBD1. V gave up 5 bases and J gave up 5 bases; unmatched junction bases: 9. The CDR3 loop spans 14 amino acids. Per germline, CDR1 SNHLY and CDR2 FYNNEI. CDR3 coding DNA: TGTGCCAGCAGTTCGGACAGGACTTCGGACGAGCAGTACTTC. As protein: CASSSDRTSDEQYF.

The V gene is TRBV4-3, the J gene TRBJ1-4; weak D call: TRBD1 (6 bases). Germline-derived CDR1 and CDR2 are LGHNA and YSLEER. The length of the CDR3 is 17 residues. V was cut by 3 bases and J by 3 bases, with 17 bases left in between. The chain's CDR3 is CASSQDPRGFSNEKLFF. In DNA form, the CDR3 reads TGCGCCAGCAGCCAGGACCCCAGGGGCTTTTCTAATGAAAAACTGTTTTTT.

The chain employs TRBV29-1 and TRBJ1-1, with D unresolved. Germline assignment: CDR1 SQVTM and CDR2 ANQGSEA. The CDR3 totals 15 residues. Trimming pared 5 bases from V and 1 base from J, leaving 17 bases between. CDR3: CSVSRVGGENTEAFF. The CDR3 nucleotides are TGCAGCGTTTCCCGGGTAGGCGGTGAGAACACTGAAGCTTTCTTT.

The chain has TRBV9 and TRBJ2-5, with D perhaps matching TRBD1 (6 bases). From germline, CDR1 is SGDLS and CDR2 YYNGEE. Trimming took off 2 bases at V and 2 bases at J, with 7 bases between the two ends. CDR3 length: 13 amino acids. The CDR3 sequence is CASSVGTQETQYF. For the CDR3, the DNA is TGTGCCAGCAGCGTGGGGACACAAGAGACCCAGTACTTC.

The V and J genes are TRBV10-2 and TRBJ2-5; TRBD2 is a possible D gene (7 bases). Looked up from germline, CDR1 is WSHSY and CDR2 is SAAADI. The CDR3 spans 14 residues. Trimming removed 7 bases at V and 5 bases at J, with 17 bases between. CDR3 sequence (DNA): TGCGCCAGCAACCCTGGGGGGGGGCGGGAGACCCAGTACTTC. Protein product: CASNPGGGRETQYF.

This chain joins TRBV6-5 and TRBJ1-4; possible D gene TRBD1, 5 bases. The germline V gene encodes CDR1 MNHEY and CDR2 SVGAGI. V was cut by 9 bases and J by 8 bases, with 13 bases left in between. There are 12 residues in the CDR3. CDR3 loop: CASWDPSEKLFF. As DNA, the CDR3 is TGTGCCAGTTGGGACCCCTCAGAAAAACTGTTTTTT.

This rearrangement joins TRBV7-9 to TRBJ1-2; TRBD1 matches 10 bases. V shed 5 bases, J shed 6 bases, and the junction held 9 bases outside the gene matches. Germline CDR1 is SEHNR and CDR2 is FQNEAQ (reference sequence). The CDR3 totals 15 residues. CDR3 DNA: TGTGCCAGCAGCGCTAGGGGGACAGGGGTTGATGGCTACACCTTC. Residues: CASSARGTGVDGYTF. The full variable domain, its missing parts supplied by reference TRBV7-9 and TRBJ1-2, is DTGVSQNPRHKITKRGQNVTFRCDPISEHNRLYWYRQTLGQGPEFLTYFQNEAQLEKSRLLSDRFSAERPKGSFSTLEIQRTEQGDSAMYLCASSARGTGVDGYTFGSGTRLTVV.

CDR3 nucleotides: TGCAGCGTTGAAGGGGGAAAGGGAAGCACTGAAGCTTTCTTT. Protein product: CSVEGGKGSTEAFF. This chain uses TRBV29-1 with TRBJ1-1, with no clear D. V dropped 1 base and J dropped 4 bases, with 13 bases sitting between them. This CDR3 region has 14 residues. From germline, CDR1 is SQVTM and CDR2 ANQGSEA.

The rearrangement uses TRBV18 and TRBJ1-3, with TRBD1 identical over 7 bases. The germline V gene encodes CDR1 KGHSH and CDR2 LQKENI. The CDR3 length is 15 residues. Trimming took 4 bases from V and 0 from J; bases not matched to a gene: 3. The CDR3 DNA sequence: TGTGCCAGCTCACAACAGGGGTCCTCTGGAAACACCATATATTTT. Translating gives CASSQQGSSGNTIYF.

The chain combines TRBV7-2 with TRBJ2-5, with 10 bases that match TRBD1. The CDR3 covers 15 residues. The junction had 4 bases not matched to a gene; V was cut back by 4 bases and J by 2 bases. Germline V lookup: CDR1 SGHTA, CDR2 FQGNSA. DNA for the CDR3: TGTGCCAGCAGCTCGGGACAGGGGAAGCAAGAGACCCAGTACTTC. Its protein product is CASSSGQGKQETQYF.

The CDR3 nucleotides read TGTGCCACCAGCCAGCAGGGGAACACTGAAGCTTTCTTT. It is translated as CATSQQGNTEAFF. The chain couples TRBV15 to TRBJ1-1; possibly TRBD1 for D (5 bases). Trimming removed 5 bases from V and 1 base from J, with 8 bases in between. The germline V gene has CDR1 LNHNV and CDR2 YYDKDF (reference sequence). This CDR3 has 13 residues.

The table lists this clone with a count of one. CDR3 in DNA: TGTGCCAGCAGCTGGGAGACAGGGTACACTGAAGCTTTCTTT. This encodes CASSWETGYTEAFF. The chain uses TRBV7-8 and TRBJ1-1; TRBD1 matches at 7 bases. The CDR3 covers 14 residues. The germline V gene has CDR1 SGHVS and CDR2 FQNEAQ. V was pared by 4 bases and J by 3 bases, with 5 bases of the junction left unmatched.

This clone was seen a few times. V usage is TRBV10-3 and J usage is TRBJ2-2; D might be TRBD2 (6 bases). The germline V and J ends were trimmed by 4 bases and 1 base, with 10 bases remaining between them. CDR3 length: 15 amino acids. Germline-derived CDR1 and CDR2 are ENHRY and SYGVKD. CDR3 nucleotide sequence: TGTGCCATCAGTGTGGGTAGCGGGAACACCGGGGAGCTGTTTTTT. It encodes CAISVGSGNTGELFF.

The table lists this clone with a few counts. The chain recombines TRBV4-1 with TRBJ2-2; the D is unclear. Trimming took off 6 bases at V and 8 bases at J, with 16 bases between the two ends. The V gene's germline CDR1 is MGHRA and CDR2 YSYEKL. CDR3 length equals 14 residues. This CDR3 is CASSPVTVSGELFF. In DNA form, the CDR3 reads TGCGCCAGCAGTCCCGTGACTGTTTCGGGGGAGCTGTTTTTT.

The rearrangement uses TRBV19 and TRBJ1-3, with 9 bases aligning to TRBD1. The germline gives CDR1 LNHDA, CDR2 SQIVND (reference sequence). Unmatched junction bases numbered 5, after V lost 4 bases and J lost 1 base. The CDR3 extends over 16 amino acids. The CDR3: CASSNLQGASGNTIYF. CDR3 sequence (DNA): TGTGCCAGTAGTAACTTACAGGGGGCGTCTGGAAACACCATATATTTT. Combining the CDR3 with reference TRBV19 and TRBJ1-3 gives the whole variable domain DGGITQSPKYLFRKEGQNVTLSCEQNLNHDAMYWYRQDPGQGLRLIYYSQIVNDFQKGDIAEGYSVSREKKESFPLTVTSAQKNPTAFYLCASSNLQGASGNTIYFGEGSWLTVV.

The chain carries TRBV6-5 and TRBJ1-1; unclear D gene. The CDR3 consists of 15 residues. With 0 bases removed from V and 3 bases from J, the gap between germline ends came to 11 bases. The germline V gene has CDR1 MNHEY and CDR2 SVGAGI. CDR3 sequence reads: CASSYSIPLDTEAFF. The CDR3 bases are TGTGCCAGCAGTTACTCGATTCCGTTGGACACTGAAGCTTTCTTT.

This clone was seen more than once but under ten times. The rearrangement joins TRBV5-4 to TRBJ1-3; D is undetermined. The germline CDR1 and CDR2 sequences are SGHNT and YYREEE (reference sequence). V gave up 0 bases and J gave up 2 bases, with 6 bases separating them. CDR3 size: 14 residues. CDR3 sequence (DNA): TGTGCCAGCAGCTTGGGTGGGACTGGAAACACCATATATTTT. Protein: CASSLGGTGNTIYF.

The chain combines TRBV5-8 with TRBJ2-7, with 9 bases fitting TRBD1. This CDR3 spans 15 amino acids. The germline gives CDR1 SGHTS, CDR2 YDEGEE. V shed 3 bases and J 0 bases; nucleotides not matched to a gene: 4. The CDR3 nucleotides read TGTGCCAGCAGCTACGGGACAGGGAGCTCCTACGAGCAGTACTTC. Its protein product is CASSYGTGSSYEQYF.

The chain carries TRBV10-3 and TRBJ2-1, with D perhaps TRBD1 or TRBD2 (5 bases each). CDR1 is ENHRY, CDR2 SYGVKD, per germline. The CDR3 contains 11 residues. V lost 6 bases and J 10 bases, leaving 10 bases between the germline ends. This chain's CDR3 is CAIRGESEQFF. The CDR3 DNA sequence: TGTGCCATCAGAGGGGAGTCCGAGCAGTTCTTC.

The chain employs TRBV9 and TRBJ2-3; a weak D match, TRBD1 (5 bases). The V and J ends lost 2 bases and 3 bases respectively, with 13 bases between them. CDR1 is SGDLS, CDR2 YYNGEE, per germline. The CDR3 loop spans 15 amino acids. Here the CDR3 DNA reads TGTGCCAGCAGCGTCAAAGGGGTCGAGACAGATACGCAGTATTTT. Amino acids: CASSVKGVETDTQYF.

This sequence joins TRBV7-8 and TRBJ1-6, with D perhaps matching TRBD1 (6 bases). The germline V gene encodes CDR1 SGHVS and CDR2 FQNEAQ. V shed 7 bases and J shed 0 bases, with 13 bases lying between them. The CDR3 has 16 residues. Here the CDR3 reads CASKQGVTSYNSPLHF. In nucleotides, the CDR3 is TGTGCCAGCAAACAGGGAGTCACCTCCTATAATTCACCCCTCCACTTT.

The chain links TRBV6-5 to TRBJ2-3, with a weak D call TRBD2 (7 bases). The V gene's germline CDR1 is MNHEY and CDR2 SVGAGI. CDR3 size: 15 residues. V was clipped by 1 base and J by 2 bases, with 10 bases between them. The CDR3 coding sequence is TGTGCCAGCAGTTACTGGCGGGGGCCCACAGATACGCAGTATTTT. Protein product: CASSYWRGPTDTQYF.

The chain recombines TRBV7-7 with TRBJ2-1; 7 bases align to TRBD1. This CDR3 comprises 15 residues. Germline assignment: CDR1 SSHAT and CDR2 FNYEAQ (reference sequence). J was trimmed by 7 bases and V by 4 bases; bases with no gene match: 10. The CDR3 spells CASSYGTDAGNEQFF. The DNA for the CDR3 is TGTGCCAGCAGCTATGGGACAGACGCTGGGAATGAGCAGTTCTTC.

This clone has a single count. The chain uses TRBV7-9 and TRBJ2-2; D uncertain. CDR1 is SEHNR, CDR2 FQNEAQ, per germline (reference sequence). V gave up 1 base and J gave up 3 bases, with 3 bases separating them. The CDR3 length is 13 residues. The CDR3 region has the DNA TGTGCCAGCAGCTTAGAAGACACCGGGGAGCTGTTTTTT. As protein: CASSLEDTGELFF.

This chain connects TRBV4-2 to TRBJ1-2; no firm D call. Trimming stripped 0 bases from V and 4 bases from J, with 9 bases between. The CDR3 loop spans 14 amino acids. Germline CDR1 is LGHNA and CDR2 is YNFKEQ. CDR3 nucleotide sequence: TGTGCCAGCAGCCAAGAGGCCCGAGGCTATGGCTACACCTTC. Translating gives CASSQEARGYGYTF.